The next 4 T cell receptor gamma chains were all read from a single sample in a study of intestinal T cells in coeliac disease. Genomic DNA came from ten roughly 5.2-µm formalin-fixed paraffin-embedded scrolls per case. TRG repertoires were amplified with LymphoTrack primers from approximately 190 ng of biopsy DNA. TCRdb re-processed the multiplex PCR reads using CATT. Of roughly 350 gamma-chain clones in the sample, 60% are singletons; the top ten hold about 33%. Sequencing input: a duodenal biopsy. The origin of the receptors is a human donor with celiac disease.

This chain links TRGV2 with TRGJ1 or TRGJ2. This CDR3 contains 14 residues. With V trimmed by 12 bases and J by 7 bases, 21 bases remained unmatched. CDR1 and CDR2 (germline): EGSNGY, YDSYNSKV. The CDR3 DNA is TGTGCCGACCTGGGGACGGGAAGGCTCTATAAGAAACTCTTT. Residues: CADLGTGRLYKKLF.

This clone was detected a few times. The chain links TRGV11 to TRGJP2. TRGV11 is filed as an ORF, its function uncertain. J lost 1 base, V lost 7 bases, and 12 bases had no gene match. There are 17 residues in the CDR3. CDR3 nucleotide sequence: TGTGCCTGCTGGATAGGCGGCACCCCTAGTAGTGATTGGATCAAGACGTTT. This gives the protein CACWIGGTPSSDWIKTF.

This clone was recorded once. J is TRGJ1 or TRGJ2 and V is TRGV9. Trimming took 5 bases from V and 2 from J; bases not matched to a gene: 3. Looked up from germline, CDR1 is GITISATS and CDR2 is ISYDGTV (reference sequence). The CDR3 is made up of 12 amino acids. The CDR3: CALWVHYYKKLF. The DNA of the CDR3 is TGTGCCTTGTGGGTCCATTATTATAAGAAACTCTTT.

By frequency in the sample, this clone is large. In DNA form, the CDR3 reads TGTGCCACCTGGGATTATTATAAGAAACTCTTT. It is translated as CATWDYYKKLF. The J gene is TRGJ1 or TRGJ2, the V gene TRGV4. V shed 3 bases, J shed 4 bases, and the junction held 0 bases outside the gene matches. The CDR3 totals 11 residues. Germline CDR1 and CDR2: EGSTGY and YDSYTSSV.